This is a list of T cell receptor beta chains from one sample in a study of shared clonotypes between healthy human individuals. Clones were sequenced by immunoSEQ multiplex PCR, and TCRdb holds only the in-frame ones, with some missing. The sample lists about 1.5 million clones, 95% to 99% seen once, with about 0.45% in the top ten. Sequences were obtained from naive CD4+ T cells sorted from blood. The receptors shown here come from a man aged 25 to 40 in good health. Each CDR3 is given with its conserved first and last residue. The D gene is left open where the match is weak. Some rows mark clone size as missing; the rest say once, few, many or name a class of expanded clone.

.	TRBD2	TRBV11-2	TRBJ2-7	CASSRGTSTYEQYF	TGTGCCAGCAGCCGGGGGACTAGTACCTACGAGCAGTACTTC
.	.	TRBV5-8	TRBJ2-5	CASSLSGKETQYF	TGTGCCAGCAGCTTGTCAGGGAAAGAGACCCAGTACTTC
.	.	TRBV10-3	TRBJ1-4	CAISDPRSAANEKLFF	TGTGCCATCAGTGACCCGCGATCGGCGGCTAATGAAAAACTGTTTTTT
once	TRBD1	TRBV18	TRBJ2-5	CASSPGTGRGTQYF	TGTGCCAGCTCCCCCGGGACAGGCCGGGGGACCCAGTACTTC
.	.	TRBV14	TRBJ2-1	CASSQYKGGYLNEQFF	TGTGCCAGCAGCCAGTACAAGGGCGGTTATTTGAATGAGCAGTTCTTC
.	.	TRBV5-8	TRBJ1-1	CASSRTGQANTEAFF	TGTGCCAGCAGCCGAACGGGACAAGCGAACACTGAAGCTTTCTTT
.	TRBD1	TRBV6-5	TRBJ2-2	CASRRGPAGELFF	TGTGCCAGCAGAAGGGGGCCGGCAGGGGAGCTGTTTTTT
once	TRBD1	TRBV2	TRBJ1-2	CAGTGRNGYTF	TGTGCCGGGACAGGACGAAATGGCTACACCTTC
.	.	TRBV11-2	TRBJ2-7	CASSHLATTYEQYF	TGTGCCAGCAGCCACCTAGCGACCACCTACGAGCAGTACTTC
.	.	TRBV25-1	TRBJ2-3	CASSERLEWVTDTQYF	TGTGCCAGCAGTGAGAGACTAGAATGGGTCACAGATACGCAGTATTTT
.	.	TRBV9	TRBJ2-7	CASSVDGYYEQYF	TGTGCCAGCAGCGTAGACGGATACTACGAGCAGTACTTC
.	.	TRBV4-1	TRBJ2-2	CASSHRQFTGELFF	TGCGCCAGCAGCCACAGACAATTCACCGGGGAGCTGTTTTTT
.	TRBD1	TRBV28	TRBJ1-4	CASSFAGTENEKLFF	TGTGCCAGCAGTTTTGCTGGGACAGAGAATGAAAAACTGTTTTTT
.	.	TRBV19	TRBJ2-7	CASSTRLGSSYEQYF	TGTGCCAGTAGTACAAGACTAGGAAGCTCCTACGAGCAGTACTTC
.	TRBD1	TRBV6-6	TRBJ1-4	CASSPGQANEKLFF	TGTGCCAGCAGTCCGGGACAGGCAAATGAAAAACTGTTTTTT
.	.	TRBV28	TRBJ1-1	CASSPGQNTEAFF	TGTGCCAGCAGTCCGGGACAGAACACTGAAGCTTTCTTT
.	.	TRBV5-4	TRBJ2-1	CASSLVGLEQFF	TGTGCCAGCAGCTTGGTGGGTCTCGAGCAGTTCTTC
once	.	TRBV18	TRBJ1-1	CASSPSFWATDNTEAFF	TGTGCCAGCTCACCATCATTTTGGGCGACGGACAACACTGAAGCTTTCTTT
.	TRBD2	TRBV6-6	TRBJ2-7	CASSYPRGGTPYEQYF	TGTGCCAGCAGTTACCCCCGGGGAGGGACCCCCTACGAGCAGTACTTC
once	.	TRBV7-3	TRBJ2-1	CASSLTGVGPQFF	TGTGCCAGCAGCTTAACTGGCGTGGGGCCTCAGTTCTTC
.	.	TRBV7-6	TRBJ2-3	CASSLLAGGSDTQYF	TGTGCCAGCAGCTTACTCGCGGGTGGGTCGGATACGCAGTATTTT
.	.	TRBV5-8	TRBJ2-3	CASSQGVGKGDTQYF	TGTGCCAGCAGCCAGGGAGTCGGGAAGGGAGATACGCAGTATTTT
.	.	TRBV9	TRBJ1-4	CASSMSRDEKLFF	TGTGCCAGCAGCATGTCCAGGGATGAAAAACTGTTTTTT
.	.	TRBV14	TRBJ1-3	CASSQVPNTIYF	TGTGCCAGCAGCCAAGTTCCCAACACCATATATTTT
.	.	TRBV5-6	TRBJ1-5	CASSSIGEPQHF	TGTGCCAGCAGCTCCATTGGTGAGCCCCAGCATTTT
.	.	TRBV18	TRBJ2-3	CASSPAGFTDTQYF	TGTGCCAGCTCACCCGCAGGGTTCACAGATACGCAGTATTTT
once	.	TRBV5-1	TRBJ2-5	CASSLAKWVQETQYF	TGCGCCAGCAGCTTGGCCAAATGGGTACAAGAGACCCAGTACTTC
.	.	TRBV5-1	TRBJ2-1	CASSLAVGEQFF	TGCGCCAGCAGCTTGGCGGTAGGTGAGCAGTTCTTC
once	TRBD2	TRBV7-9	TRBJ2-6	CASSPGGSGANVLTF	TGTGCCAGCAGCCCGGGAGGGTCTGGGGCCAACGTCCTGACTTTC
.	TRBD1	TRBV27	TRBJ1-4	CASSLRGRAEKLFF	TGTGCCAGCAGTCTCAGGGGGCGGGCTGAAAAACTGTTTTTT
.	.	TRBV27	TRBJ2-7	CASSFGRSYEQYF	TGTGCCAGCAGTTTTGGGCGGTCCTACGAGCAGTACTTC
.	.	TRBV9	TRBJ2-1	CASSVRIWQDYNEQFF	TGTGCCAGCAGCGTCAGGATTTGGCAGGACTACAATGAGCAGTTCTTC
.	TRBD1	TRBV5-1	TRBJ2-2	CASSLDRIDTGELFF	TGCGCCAGCAGCCTGGACAGGATCGACACCGGGGAGCTGTTTTTT
.	.	TRBV5-6	TRBJ2-3	CASSLGKDTQYF	TGTGCCAGCAGCTTGGGAAAAGATACGCAGTATTTT
.	.	TRBV27	TRBJ2-7	CASSLLGQHSSYEQYF	TGTGCCAGCAGTTTATTAGGTCAGCATAGCTCCTACGAGCAGTACTTC
.	.	TRBV7-9	TRBJ1-5	CASSSLTQGEPQHF	TGTGCCAGCAGCTCTTTGACCCAAGGCGAACCCCAGCATTTT
.	.	TRBV27	TRBJ2-7	CASSKTGRTYEQYF	TGTGCCAGCAGTAAGACAGGGAGGACCTACGAGCAGTACTTC
.	TRBD2	TRBV29-1	TRBJ2-3	CSVVLAGGPTDTQYF	TGCAGCGTTGTCCTAGCGGGAGGGCCCACAGATACGCAGTATTTT
.	.	TRBV27	TRBJ2-2	CASRRKPTGELFF	TGTGCCAGCAGAAGAAAACCCACCGGGGAGCTGTTTTTT
.	.	TRBV6-1	TRBJ2-7	CASPSWGAGEQYF	TGTGCCAGCCCGAGTTGGGGGGCTGGCGAGCAGTACTTC
.	.	TRBV30	TRBJ2-7	CAWSVRIYEQYF	TGTGCCTGGAGTGTACGGATCTACGAGCAGTACTTC
.	.	TRBV5-1	TRBJ2-1	CASSLEGPRFNEQFF	TGCGCCAGCAGCTTGGAGGGGCCAAGATTTAATGAGCAGTTCTTC
.	TRBD1	TRBV27	TRBJ1-5	CASSLYVGTGKNQPQHF	TGTGCCAGCAGTTTATACGTAGGGACAGGGAAAAATCAGCCCCAGCATTTT
.	.	TRBV20-1	TRBJ2-3	CSARRLDTQYF	TGCAGTGCTAGAAGACTAGATACGCAGTATTTT
.	.	TRBV6-5	TRBJ2-7	CASGLGPVDEQYF	TGTGCCAGCGGTTTGGGCCCCGTCGACGAGCAGTACTTC